The sequence of this T cell receptor beta chain was determined in a study of T cell repertoires in cytomegalovirus infection. TCRdb passed the reads through MiXCR, listing each CDR3 protein once. The repertoire consists of 150,000 to 200,000 distinct CDR3 sequences, with roughly 27% occurring once and the leading ten covering approximately 31%. Germline CDR1 is SGHTA and CDR2 is FQGNSA. The trim removed 5 bases at V and 8 bases at J, leaving 9 bases unmatched. The CDR3 consists of 14 residues. Sequencing was performed on PBMCs. This TCR was recovered from a human donor in good health (CMV status not recorded). Some clones in this sample may be carry-over from other donors' samples. The rearrangement uses TRBV7-2 and TRBJ1-3, with TRBD1 identical over 7 bases. The chain's CDR3 is CASSHTTGTYTIYF. DNA for the CDR3: TGTGCCAGCAGCCACACGACAGGGACGTACACCATATATTTT.